This TCR beta chain was documented in a study of Graves' ophthalmopathy and Graves' hyperthyroidism. Investigators amplified TCR beta CDR3 regions from RNA transcripts. HTBI primers served in a first-round RT-PCR, which a second-round multiplex PCR followed. TCRdb used MiXCR to reprocess the multiplex PCR reads, holding one entry per CDR3 protein. Seen here are roughly 380,000 distinct CDR3 sequences, 15% observed once, and the top ten hold 7%. The study's findings and limits: For separating ophthalmopathy from stable hyperthyroidism, a 13-signature model gave almost 90% sensitivity and 65% to 82% specificity.

Among the hyperthyroidism patients, all were newly diagnosed, aged 18 to 65, with under 2 months' duration. Patients were left out if they had other autoimmune diseases, uncontrolled infections, pregnancy or lactation. This clonotype has at least ten counts. Antigen: not known. With 2 bases removed from V and 8 bases from J, the gap between germline ends came to 15 bases. Germline lookup yields CDR1 SNHLY and CDR2 FYNNEI. The CDR3 consists of 14 residues. The chain carries TRBV2 and TRBJ1-2; D is possibly TRBD1 (5 bases). The clonotype originates from a woman aged 18-35 years with stable Graves' hyperthyroidism. The sequencing sample was made of peripheral blood. CDR3 region: CASSEFEGRDGYTF. For the CDR3, the DNA is TGTGCCAGCAGTGAATTTGAGGGGAGAGACGGCTACACCTTC.